The T cell receptor (beta chain) described here comes from a study of T cells in Graves' hyperthyroidism and ophthalmopathy. The sample holds a few counts of this clonotype. Template material for amplifying TCR beta CDR3 regions consisted of RNA transcripts. In the first-round RT-PCR of the TCR CDR3, the HTBI primer set was used. TCRdb recomputed calls from the multiplex PCR reads with MiXCR, one row per CDR3 protein. The sample lists 500,000 to 650,000 distinct CDR3 sequences, approximately 14% seen once, with around 13% in the top ten. The CDR3 is made up of 16 amino acids. Losses at the gene ends were 5 bases for V and 5 bases for J; bases not matched to a gene: 9. From germline, CDR1 is SGHTA and CDR2 FQGNSA.

The clonotype was recovered from a woman in her 50s with Graves' ophthalmopathy. Sequenced: blood. The V and J genes are TRBV7-2 and TRBJ2-3, with 11 bases lining up with TRBD1. CDR3 sequence: CASSRSRDRGRDTQYF. The CDR3 DNA is TGTGCCAGCAGCCGATCGCGGGACAGGGGGAGAGATACGCAGTATTTT.